Presented here are 18 T cell receptor beta chains from one specimen sequenced in a study of response to subunit inactivated influenza vaccine (dated by TCRdb to 2017 to 2018). Library creation used RT-PCR. TCRdb records Illumina HiSeq 2500 as the sequencer. TCRdb trimmed public reads at Q25 via fastp, called clones via MiXCR and kept in-frame beta chains. Merged by CDR3 protein, the rows form single entries marked with the most common genes and DNA. The table for this sample lists about 540,000 distinct CDR3 sequences; approximately 24% of them were counted only once. The top ten clones comprise about 3% of the sample. This sample was also put to use in a study of T cells expressing NK-cell markers. From the second report: TCR beta cDNA libraries were prepared using 5'RACE template switching, which introduced a universal primer site and unique molecular identifiers.

This specimen was CD4+ T cells sorted from PBMCs, taken 11 to 12 days after vaccination. Receptors were obtained from a man between 50 and 59 years old who received an inactivated influenza vaccine. Donor details come from another sample of the same person, matched by shared clones.

This chain connects TRBV5-1 to TRBJ1-4; tentatively, D is TRBD1 (5 bases). From germline, CDR1 is SGHRS and CDR2 YFSETQ. This CDR3 has 16 residues. V was clipped by 0 bases and J by 2 bases, with 11 bases between them. This chain's CDR3 is CASSLGAWGTNEKLFF. CDR3 DNA: TGCGCCAGCAGCTTGGGAGCCTGGGGGACTAATGAAAAACTGTTTTTT.

This clonotype was counted at least ten times. The J gene is TRBJ2-7, the V gene TRBV29-1; 9 nucleotides align to TRBD1. From germline, CDR1 is SQVTM and CDR2 ANQGSEA. The CDR3 is 14 amino acids. The J segment lost 3 bases and the V segment lost 4 bases, leaving 7 bases of the junction unmatched. DNA of the CDR3: TGCAGCGTTGCCCTGACAGGGGGGATCTACGAGCAGTACTTC. The encoded protein is CSVALTGGIYEQYF.

The chain couples TRBV29-1 to TRBJ2-3; a weak D match, TRBD2 (5 bases). Germline CDR1 SQVTM, CDR2 ANQGSEA. The V end was cut by 5 bases, the J end by 5 bases, with 14 bases between. The CDR3 loop spans 13 amino acids. The CDR3 region has the DNA TGCAGCGTTATGTCCTTGGGGAGAGATACGCAGTATTTT. Translation gives CSVMSLGRDTQYF.

This clonotype was counted a few times. The chain uses TRBV7-2 and TRBJ2-5, with 9 bases aligning to TRBD2. The CDR3 spans 15 residues. Per the germline V gene, CDR1 is SGHTA and CDR2 is FQGNSA. J lost 5 bases, V lost 4 bases, and 8 bases had no gene match. CDR3 bases: TGTGCCAGCAGCTACAGCGCGGGGGGGTACGAGACCCAGTACTTC. Protein product: CASSYSAGGYETQYF.

This clonotype was counted at least ten times. This chain connects TRBV7-2 to TRBJ1-4; the match to TRBD1 covers 9 bases. Germline V CDR1 and CDR2: SGHTA, FQGNSA. This CDR3 contains 15 residues. Trimming at V came to 1 base and at J to 5 bases, leaving 2 bases not matched to a gene. The CDR3 nucleotides read TGTGCCAGCAGCTTAGGGGACAGGGAAAATGAAAAACTGTTTTTT. Translation: CASSLGDRENEKLFF.

This clonotype showed up just a few times. The CDR3 sequence: CASSYGAGGRNTQYF. DNA for the CDR3: TGTGCCAGCAGTTACGGAGCGGGAGGCCGAAATACCCAGTACTTC. The gene calls are TRBV6-5 and TRBJ2-5, with 9 nucleotides matching TRBD2. The V gene's germline CDR1 is MNHEY and CDR2 SVGAGI. The CDR3 consists of 15 residues. The V gene end was trimmed by 2 bases and the J gene end by 8 bases; junction bases not matched to a gene: 9.

This clonotype was detected a few times. The chain links TRBV28 to TRBJ2-7; D remains unclear. Trimming took off 8 bases at V and 3 bases at J, with 14 bases between the two ends. Per germline, CDR1 MDHEN and CDR2 SYDVKM. The CDR3 runs 13 residues. CDR3 nucleotide sequence: TGTGCCAGCGGCAGTGACATGATCTACGAGCAGTACTTC. Its translation: CASGSDMIYEQYF.

The CDR3 region has the DNA TGCGCCAGCAGCCAGGACCCCCAGGGGAGCTATGGCTACACCTTC. This sequence encodes CASSQDPQGSYGYTF. V gene TRBV4-3 combines with J gene TRBJ1-2, with D possibly matching TRBD1 (6 bases). The CDR3 sequence is 15 residues long. The V end lost 3 bases, the J end lost 4 bases, and 15 bases lay between the germline ends. Germline CDR1 and CDR2: LGHNA and YSLEER.

This clonotype was detected many times. The V and J genes are TRBV11-2 and TRBJ2-2, with no clear D. Germline assignment: CDR1 SGHAT and CDR2 FQNNGV. Trimming took 0 bases from V and 3 from J, leaving 11 bases between them. This CDR3 has 16 residues. The CDR3 sequence: CASSLESMADTGELFF. As DNA, the CDR3 is TGTGCCAGCAGCTTAGAAAGCATGGCGGACACCGGGGAGCTGTTTTTT.

This sequence joins TRBV30 and TRBJ1-2; D is uncertain. The CDR3 sequence is 10 residues long. Germline loops: CDR1 GTSNPN, CDR2 SVGIG (reference sequence). Trimming left V 2 bases short and J 12 bases short, with 10 bases between. CDR3 sequence reads: CAWSRAAHTF. In nucleotides, the CDR3 is TGTGCCTGGAGTAGGGCAGCGCACACCTTC.

The DNA of the CDR3 is TGCAGTGCTAGACGACTAGCGAGGGGGGTAAAAAACATTCAGTACTTC. Translating it yields CSARRLARGVKNIQYF. The chain uses TRBV20-1 and TRBJ2-4, with 8 positions matching TRBD2. The CDR3 extends over 16 amino acids. Germline V gene data show CDR1 as DFQATT and CDR2 as SNEGSKA (reference sequence). The J segment lost 4 bases and the V segment lost 2 bases, leaving 10 bases of the junction unmatched.

Of note for this clonotype: At one boundary the junction diverges from the germline segment, which might be a read error. The chain couples TRBV11-2 to TRBJ2-1; D call uncertain. This CDR3 is built from 16 residues. CDR1 is SGHAT and CDR2 is FQNNGV in the germline V gene. CDR3 bases: TGTGCTAGCAGCTTAGGTTCCGCATCCTCCTACAATGAGCAGTTCTTC. This sequence encodes CASSLGSASSYNEQFF.

Worth noting for this clonotype: One base away lies a much larger clone, so this may be a sequencing read error. The chain is built from TRBV27 and TRBJ2-2, with 7 positions matching TRBD2. The CDR3 covers 14 residues. Germline values: CDR1 MNHEY, CDR2 SMNVEV (reference sequence). CDR3 nucleotide sequence: TGTGCCAGCAGTTCAGCGGGGTACACCAGGGAGCTGTTTTTT. Its translation is CASSSAGYTRELFF.

This clonotype was seen only a few times. The gene calls are TRBV4-3 and TRBJ2-4; D may be TRBD2 (6 bases). V lost 1 base and J lost 4, with 17 bases in between. Germline V gene sequence: CDR1 LGHNA, CDR2 YSLEER. CDR3 length equals 17 residues. CDR3 residues: CASSQVVTTGGKNIQYF. In nucleotides, the CDR3 is TGCGCCAGCAGCCAAGTGGTGACAACCGGGGGTAAAAACATTCAGTACTTC.

The CDR3, as DNA: TGTGCCAGTAGTACGGGACAGGGATTTGGCTACACCTTC. Translation: CASSTGQGFGYTF. The chain combines TRBV19 with TRBJ1-2; 9 bases line up with TRBD1. The J segment lost 7 bases and the V segment lost 4 bases, leaving 4 bases of the junction unmatched. Germline V gives CDR1 LNHDA, CDR2 SQIVND (reference sequence). There are 13 residues in the CDR3.

CDR3 DNA: TGTGCCAGCAGCACCCGCCCGGGACAGGGGCTTTTCGAGCAGTTCTTC. This codes for CASSTRPGQGLFEQFF. V is TRBV11-2 and J is TRBJ2-1; 10 nucleotides match TRBD1. Germline values: CDR1 SGHAT, CDR2 FQNNGV. With 5 bases clipped from V and 10 bases from J, the junction kept 14 bases outside the gene matches. The CDR3 is 16 residues long.

This clonotype was seen many times. The rearrangement uses TRBV20-1 and TRBJ2-7; D not certain. Trimming pared 0 bases from V and 0 bases from J, leaving 9 bases between. Germline assignment: CDR1 DFQATT and CDR2 SNEGSKA (reference sequence). The CDR3 is made up of 14 amino acids. The CDR3 sequence: CSAREGWDSYEQYF. The CDR3 DNA reads TGCAGTGCTAGAGAAGGTTGGGACTCCTACGAGCAGTACTTC.

This clonotype was seen many times. The gene calls are TRBV12-3 or TRBV12-4 and TRBJ1-2; tentatively, D is TRBD1 (5 bases). The CDR3 contains 13 residues. V was clipped by 6 bases and J by 6 bases, with 14 bases between them. The CDR3, as DNA: TGTGCCAGCAGCCGAAGGGTGGGGGATGGCTACACCTTC. Its translation: CASSRRVGDGYTF.